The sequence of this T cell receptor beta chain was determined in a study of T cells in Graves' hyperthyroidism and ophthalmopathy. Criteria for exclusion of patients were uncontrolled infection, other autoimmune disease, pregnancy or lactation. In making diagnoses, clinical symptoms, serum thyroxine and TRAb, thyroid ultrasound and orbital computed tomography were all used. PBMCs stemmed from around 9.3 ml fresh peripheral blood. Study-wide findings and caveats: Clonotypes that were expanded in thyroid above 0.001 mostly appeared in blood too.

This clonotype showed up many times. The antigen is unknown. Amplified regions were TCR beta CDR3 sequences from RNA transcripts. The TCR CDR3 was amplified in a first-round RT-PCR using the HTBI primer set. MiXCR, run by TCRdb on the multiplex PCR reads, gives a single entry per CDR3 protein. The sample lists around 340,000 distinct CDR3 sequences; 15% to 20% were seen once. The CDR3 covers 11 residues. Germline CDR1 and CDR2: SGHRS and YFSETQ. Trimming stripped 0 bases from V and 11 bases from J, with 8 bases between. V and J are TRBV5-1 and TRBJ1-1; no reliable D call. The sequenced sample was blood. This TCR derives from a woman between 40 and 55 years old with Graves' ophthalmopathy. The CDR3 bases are TGCGCCAGCAGCTTGGGCGACGGTGCTTTCTTT. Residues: CASSLGDGAFF.